This T cell receptor (beta chain) stems from a study of T cell repertoires in cytomegalovirus infection. Study at large: Carrying CMV and the relevant HLA type showed in public TCR beta signatures. Whole-study results and caveats: Identification of carriers of CMV plus the relevant HLA was achieved through cumulative public TCR beta family frequency. Within the response measured ex vivo, HLA-C-restricted CMV-specific TCR beta clonotypes were dominant.

In TCRdb, the reads were re-called with MiXCR into one record per CDR3 protein. Seen here are nearly 550,000 distinct CDR3 sequences, 16% observed once, and the top ten hold 20% to 30%. For this clonotype: What it binds is not known.

The CDR3 length is 15 residues. Germline CDR1 and CDR2: SEHNR and FQNEAQ (reference sequence). The V gene end was trimmed by 0 bases and the J gene end by 3 bases; junction bases not matched to a gene: 4. The receptor comes from a human donor in good health (CMV status not recorded). Some clones in this sample may be carry-over from other donors' samples. The V and J genes are TRBV7-9 and TRBJ2-5; 7 positions match TRBD1. The source material was CD8+ T cells from PBMCs. The CDR3: CASSLASGQKETQYF. In DNA, the CDR3 is TGTGCCAGCAGCTTAGCTTCGGGACAGAAAGAGACCCAGTACTTC.